A single T cell receptor (beta chain) is shown here with its context. Its antigen is not known. The sort gate was single viable CD3+CD4+CD8-CD45RO+ cells for memory CD4+ T cells. CMV serostatus came from serum IgG against pp150, pp28, p38, p52. Assay used: immunoSEQ multiplex PCR; TCRdb lists only in-frame clones, some missing. This sample has 50,000 or so clones, with 70% to 80% found just once. Trimming removed 0 bases at V and 5 bases at J, with 11 bases between. The CDR3 is 14 amino acids. Germline assignment: CDR1 SNHLY and CDR2 FYNNEI. This entry belongs to a study of memory CD4+ T cells and cytomegalovirus serostatus. For the study at large: Donors were healthy Belgian adults, some 10 CMV seropositive and 20 to 25 seronegative.

Whole-study results and caveats: About 40% of the roughly 160 known CMV-associated TCRbeta sequences appeared in CD4+ memory. The CMV-associated TCR signature appears largely within the CD4+ memory repertoire.

The clonotype comes from an adult in good health and CMV-seronegative. The sequenced material came from memory CD4+ T cells from blood. The rearrangement uses TRBV2 and TRBJ2-7, with D possibly being TRBD1 (5 bases). The CDR3 spells CASSEALQGNEQYF. The CDR3 nucleotides are TGTGCCAGCAGTGAAGCGCTTCAGGGTAACGAGCAGTACTTC.